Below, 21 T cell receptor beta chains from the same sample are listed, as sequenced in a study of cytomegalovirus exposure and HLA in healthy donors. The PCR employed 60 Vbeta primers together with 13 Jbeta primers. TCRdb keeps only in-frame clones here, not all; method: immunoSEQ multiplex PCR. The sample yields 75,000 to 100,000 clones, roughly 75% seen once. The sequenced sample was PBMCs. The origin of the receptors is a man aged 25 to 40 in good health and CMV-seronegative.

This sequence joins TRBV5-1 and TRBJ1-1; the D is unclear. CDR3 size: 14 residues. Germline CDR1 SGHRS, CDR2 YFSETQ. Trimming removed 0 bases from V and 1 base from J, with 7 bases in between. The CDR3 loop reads CASSLGHPNTEAFF. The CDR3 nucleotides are TGCGCCAGCAGCTTGGGACACCCGAACACTGAAGCTTTCTTT. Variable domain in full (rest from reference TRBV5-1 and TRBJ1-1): KAGVTQTPRYLIKTRGQQVTLSCSPISGHRSVSWYQQTPGQGLQFLFEYFSETQRNKGNFPGRFSGRQFSNSRSEMNVSTLELGDSALYLCASSLGHPNTEAFFGQGTRLTVV.

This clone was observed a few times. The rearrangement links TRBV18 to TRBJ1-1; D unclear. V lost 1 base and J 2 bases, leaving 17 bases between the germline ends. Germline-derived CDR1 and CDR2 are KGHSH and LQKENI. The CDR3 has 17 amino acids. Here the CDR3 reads CASSPQTFPGINTEAFF. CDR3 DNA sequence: TGTGCCAGCTCACCACAAACTTTCCCGGGAATTAACACTGAAGCTTTCTTT.

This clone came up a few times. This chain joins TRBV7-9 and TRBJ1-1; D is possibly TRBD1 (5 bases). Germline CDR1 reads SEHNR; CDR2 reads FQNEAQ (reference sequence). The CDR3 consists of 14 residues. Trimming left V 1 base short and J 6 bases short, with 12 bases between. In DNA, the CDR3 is TGTGCCAGCAGCTTAGTCGGCAGGGTGTCTGAAGCTTTCTTT. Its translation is CASSLVGRVSEAFF. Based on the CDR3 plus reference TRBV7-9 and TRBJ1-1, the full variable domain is DTGVSQNPRHKITKRGQNVTFRCDPISEHNRLYWYRQTLGQGPEFLTYFQNEAQLEKSRLLSDRFSAERPKGSFSTLEIQRTEQGDSAMYLCASSLVGRVSEAFFGQGTRLTVV.

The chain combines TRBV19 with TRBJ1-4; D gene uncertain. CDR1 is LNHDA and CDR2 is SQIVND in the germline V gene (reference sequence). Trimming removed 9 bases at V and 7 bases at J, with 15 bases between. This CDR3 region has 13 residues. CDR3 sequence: CASNGPVGEKLFF. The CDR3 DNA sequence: TGTGCCAGCAATGGGCCAGTGGGTGAAAAACTGTTTTTT.

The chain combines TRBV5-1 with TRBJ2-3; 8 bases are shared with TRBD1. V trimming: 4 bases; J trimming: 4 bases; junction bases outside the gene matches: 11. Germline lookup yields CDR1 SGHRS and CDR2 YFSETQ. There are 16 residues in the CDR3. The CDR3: CASSPPDRAWADTQYF. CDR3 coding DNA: TGCGCCAGCAGCCCCCCGGACAGGGCTTGGGCAGATACGCAGTATTTT. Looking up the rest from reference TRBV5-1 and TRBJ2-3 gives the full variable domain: KAGVTQTPRYLIKTRGQQVTLSCSPISGHRSVSWYQQTPGQGLQFLFEYFSETQRNKGNFPGRFSGRQFSNSRSEMNVSTLELGDSALYLCASSPPDRAWADTQYFGPGTRLTVL.

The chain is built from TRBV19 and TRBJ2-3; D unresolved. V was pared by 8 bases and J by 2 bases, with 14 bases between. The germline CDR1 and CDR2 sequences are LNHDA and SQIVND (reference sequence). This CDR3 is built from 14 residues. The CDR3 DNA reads TGTGCCAGTGCTAGTAACACCTACACAGATACGCAGTATTTT. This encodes CASASNTYTDTQYF.

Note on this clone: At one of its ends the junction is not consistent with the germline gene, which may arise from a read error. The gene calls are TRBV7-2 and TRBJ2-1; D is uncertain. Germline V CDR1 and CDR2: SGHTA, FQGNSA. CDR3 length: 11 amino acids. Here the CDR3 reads CVSSAYNEQFF. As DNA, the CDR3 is TGCGTCTCCTCAGCCTACAATGAGCAGTTCTTC. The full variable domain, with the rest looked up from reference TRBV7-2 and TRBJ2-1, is GAGVSQSPSNKVTEKGKDVELRCDPISGHTALYWYRQSLGQGLEFLIYFQGNSAPDKSGLPSDRFSAERTGGSVSTLTIQRTQQEDSAVYLCVSSAYNEQFFGPGTRLTVL.

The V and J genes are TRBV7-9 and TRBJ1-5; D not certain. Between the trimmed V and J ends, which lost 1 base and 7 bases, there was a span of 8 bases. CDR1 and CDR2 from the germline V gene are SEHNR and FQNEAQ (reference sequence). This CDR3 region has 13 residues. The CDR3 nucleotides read TGTGCCAGCAGCTTAGTCGACAACCAGCCCCAGCATTTT. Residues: CASSLVDNQPQHF. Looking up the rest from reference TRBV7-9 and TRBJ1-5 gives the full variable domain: DTGVSQNPRHKITKRGQNVTFRCDPISEHNRLYWYRQTLGQGPEFLTYFQNEAQLEKSRLLSDRFSAERPKGSFSTLEIQRTEQGDSAMYLCASSLVDNQPQHFGDGTRLSIL.

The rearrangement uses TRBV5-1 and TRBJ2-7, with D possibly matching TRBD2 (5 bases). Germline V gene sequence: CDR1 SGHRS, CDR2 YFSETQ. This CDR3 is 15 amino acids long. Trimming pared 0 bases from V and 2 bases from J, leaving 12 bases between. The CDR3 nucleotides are TGCGCCAGCAGCTTGGGTACTAGAGGAGCCTACGAGCAGTACTTC. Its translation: CASSLGTRGAYEQYF.

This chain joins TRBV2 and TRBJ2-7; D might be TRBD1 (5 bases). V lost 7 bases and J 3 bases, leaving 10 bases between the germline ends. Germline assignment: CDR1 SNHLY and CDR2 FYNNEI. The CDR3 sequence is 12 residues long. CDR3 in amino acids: CASTTDIYEQYF. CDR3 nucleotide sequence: TGTGCCAGCACAACGGACATCTACGAGCAGTACTTC.

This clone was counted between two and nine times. The CDR3 is CASSLSLAGSYNEQFF. The CDR3 coding sequence is TGTGCCAGCAGCTTATCCCTAGCGGGATCTTACAATGAGCAGTTCTTC. The V call is TRBV7-9, the J call TRBJ2-1, with 9 nucleotides matching TRBD2. V was pared by 2 bases and J by 4 bases, with 6 bases of the junction left unmatched. CDR3 length equals 16 residues. The germline CDR1 and CDR2 sequences are SEHNR and FQNEAQ (reference sequence).

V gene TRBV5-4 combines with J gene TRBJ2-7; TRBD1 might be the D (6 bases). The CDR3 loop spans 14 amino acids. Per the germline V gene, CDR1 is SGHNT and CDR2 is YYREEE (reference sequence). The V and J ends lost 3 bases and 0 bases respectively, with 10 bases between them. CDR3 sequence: CASSSARGSYEQYF. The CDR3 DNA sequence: TGTGCCAGCAGCTCAGCCAGGGGCTCCTACGAGCAGTACTTC.

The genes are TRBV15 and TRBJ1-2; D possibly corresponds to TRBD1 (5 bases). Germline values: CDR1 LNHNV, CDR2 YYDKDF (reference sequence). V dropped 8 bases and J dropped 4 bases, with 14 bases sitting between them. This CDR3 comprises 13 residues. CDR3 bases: TGTGCCACCGACAGCTCGGGAGCCTATGGCTACACCTTC. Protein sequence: CATDSSGAYGYTF.

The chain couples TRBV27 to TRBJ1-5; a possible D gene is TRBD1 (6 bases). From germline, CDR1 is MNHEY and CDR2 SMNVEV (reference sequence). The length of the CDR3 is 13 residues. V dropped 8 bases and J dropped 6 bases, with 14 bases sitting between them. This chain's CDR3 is CASSRGGLQPQHF. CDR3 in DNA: TGTGCCAGCTCCCGGGGGGGGCTTCAGCCCCAGCATTTT.

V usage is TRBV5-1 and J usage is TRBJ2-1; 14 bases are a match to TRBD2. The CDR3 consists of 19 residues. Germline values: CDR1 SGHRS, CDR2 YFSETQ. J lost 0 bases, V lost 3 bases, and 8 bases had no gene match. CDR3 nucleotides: TGCGCCAGCAGCTCGATGACTAGCGGGAGGGCCAGCTCCTACAATGAGCAGTTCTTC. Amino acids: CASSSMTSGRASSYNEQFF.

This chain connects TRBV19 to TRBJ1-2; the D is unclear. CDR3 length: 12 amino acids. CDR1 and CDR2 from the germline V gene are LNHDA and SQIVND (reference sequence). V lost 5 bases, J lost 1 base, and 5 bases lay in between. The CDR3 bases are TGTGCCAGTAGTCGGGTTAACTATGGCTACACCTTC. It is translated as CASSRVNYGYTF.

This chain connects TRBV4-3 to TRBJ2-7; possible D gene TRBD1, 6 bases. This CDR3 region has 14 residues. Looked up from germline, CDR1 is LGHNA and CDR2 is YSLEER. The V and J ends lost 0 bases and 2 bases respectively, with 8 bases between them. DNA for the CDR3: TGCGCCAGCAGCCAAGACAGGGGAACCTACGAGCAGTACTTC. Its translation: CASSQDRGTYEQYF.

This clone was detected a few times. As DNA, the CDR3 is TGTGCCAGCACCGTCACTAGCGGGAGGTATGAGCAGTTCTTC. It encodes CASTVTSGRYEQFF. This chain connects TRBV27 to TRBJ2-1; 12 bases are a match to TRBD2. The CDR3 length is 14 residues. From germline, CDR1 is MNHEY and CDR2 SMNVEV (reference sequence). With 7 bases clipped from V and 8 bases from J, the junction kept 6 bases outside the gene matches.

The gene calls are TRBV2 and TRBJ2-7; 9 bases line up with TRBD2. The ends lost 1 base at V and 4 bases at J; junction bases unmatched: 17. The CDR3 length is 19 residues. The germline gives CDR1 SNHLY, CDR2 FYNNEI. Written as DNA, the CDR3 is TGTGCCAGCAGTGAAGGGGATGTCTTTACGCGGGAGGGCCGATACGAGCAGTACTTC. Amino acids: CASSEGDVFTREGRYEQYF.

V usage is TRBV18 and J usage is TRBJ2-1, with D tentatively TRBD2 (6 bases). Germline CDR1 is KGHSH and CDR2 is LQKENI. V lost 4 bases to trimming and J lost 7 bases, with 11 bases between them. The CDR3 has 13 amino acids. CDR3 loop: CASSLGGSNEQFF. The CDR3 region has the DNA TGTGCCAGCTCACTGGGGGGATCGAATGAGCAGTTCTTC.

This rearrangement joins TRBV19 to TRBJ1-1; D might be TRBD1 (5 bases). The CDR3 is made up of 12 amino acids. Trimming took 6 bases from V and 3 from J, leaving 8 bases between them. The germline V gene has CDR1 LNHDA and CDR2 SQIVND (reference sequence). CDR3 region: CASRGAYTEAFF. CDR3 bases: TGTGCCAGTAGAGGGGCGTACACTGAAGCTTTCTTT. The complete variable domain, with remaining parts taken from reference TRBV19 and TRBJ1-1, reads DGGITQSPKYLFRKEGQNVTLSCEQNLNHDAMYWYRQDPGQGLRLIYYSQIVNDFQKGDIAEGYSVSREKKESFPLTVTSAQKNPTAFYLCASRGAYTEAFFGQGTRLTVV.